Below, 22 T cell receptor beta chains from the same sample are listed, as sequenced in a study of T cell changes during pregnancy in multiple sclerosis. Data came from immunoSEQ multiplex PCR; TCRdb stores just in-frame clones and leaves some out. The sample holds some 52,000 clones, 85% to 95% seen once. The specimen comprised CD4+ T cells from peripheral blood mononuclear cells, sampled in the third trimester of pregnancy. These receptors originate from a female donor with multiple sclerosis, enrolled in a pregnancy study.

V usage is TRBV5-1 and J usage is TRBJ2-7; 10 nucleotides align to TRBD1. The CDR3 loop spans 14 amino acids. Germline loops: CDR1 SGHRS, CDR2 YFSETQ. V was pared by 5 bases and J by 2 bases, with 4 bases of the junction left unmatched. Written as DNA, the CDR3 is TGCGCCAGCAGTACCGGGACAGGGGCCTACGAGCAGTACTTC. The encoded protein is CASSTGTGAYEQYF.

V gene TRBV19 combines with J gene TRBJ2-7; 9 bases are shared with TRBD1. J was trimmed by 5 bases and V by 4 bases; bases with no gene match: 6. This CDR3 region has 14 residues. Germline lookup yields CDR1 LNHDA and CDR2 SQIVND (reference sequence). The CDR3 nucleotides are TGTGCCAGTAGTAGGGGGGACAGGGCCAACGAGCAGTACTTC. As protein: CASSRGDRANEQYF.

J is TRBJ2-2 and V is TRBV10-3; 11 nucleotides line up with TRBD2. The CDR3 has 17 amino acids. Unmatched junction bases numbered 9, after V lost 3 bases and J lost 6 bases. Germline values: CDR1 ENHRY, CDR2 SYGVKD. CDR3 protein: CAISEGGLAGEPGELFF. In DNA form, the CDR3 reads TGTGCCATCAGTGAAGGTGGACTAGCGGGCGAACCCGGGGAGCTGTTTTTT.

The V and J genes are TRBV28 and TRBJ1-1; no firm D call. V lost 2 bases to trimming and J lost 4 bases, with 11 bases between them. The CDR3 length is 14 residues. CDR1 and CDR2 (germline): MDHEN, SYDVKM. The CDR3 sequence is CASSLPLLSTEAFF. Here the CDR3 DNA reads TGTGCCAGCAGTTTACCCCTTCTGAGCACTGAAGCTTTCTTT.

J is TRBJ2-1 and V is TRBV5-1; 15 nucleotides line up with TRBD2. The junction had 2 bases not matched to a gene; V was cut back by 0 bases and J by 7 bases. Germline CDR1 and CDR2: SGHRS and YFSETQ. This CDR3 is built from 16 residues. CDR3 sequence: CASSLGTSGRVNEQFF. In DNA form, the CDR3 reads TGCGCCAGCAGCTTGGGGACTAGCGGGAGGGTTAATGAGCAGTTCTTC.

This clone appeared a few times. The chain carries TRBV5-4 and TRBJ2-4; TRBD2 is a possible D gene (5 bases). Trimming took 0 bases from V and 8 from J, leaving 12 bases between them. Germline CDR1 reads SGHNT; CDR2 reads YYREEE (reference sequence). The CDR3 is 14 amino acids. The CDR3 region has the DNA TGTGCCAGCAGCTTGGATAGGGTGAGGGACATTCAGTACTTC. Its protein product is CASSLDRVRDIQYF.

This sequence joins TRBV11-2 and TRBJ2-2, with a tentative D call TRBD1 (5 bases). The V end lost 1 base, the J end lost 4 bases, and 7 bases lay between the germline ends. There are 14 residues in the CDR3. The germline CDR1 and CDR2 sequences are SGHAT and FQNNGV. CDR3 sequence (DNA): TGTGCCAGCAGCTTAGGGGGCACCACCGGGGAGCTGTTTTTT. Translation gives CASSLGGTTGELFF.

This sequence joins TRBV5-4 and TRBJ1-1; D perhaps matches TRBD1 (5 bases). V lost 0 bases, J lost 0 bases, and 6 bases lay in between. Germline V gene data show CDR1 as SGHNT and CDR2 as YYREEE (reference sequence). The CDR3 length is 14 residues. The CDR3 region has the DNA TGTGCCAGCAGCTTGGCAGGGATGAACACTGAAGCTTTCTTT. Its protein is CASSLAGMNTEAFF.

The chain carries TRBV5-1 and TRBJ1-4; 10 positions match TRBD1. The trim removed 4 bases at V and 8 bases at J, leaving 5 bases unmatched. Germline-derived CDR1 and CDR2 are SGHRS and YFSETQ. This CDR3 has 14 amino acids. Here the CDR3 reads CASSKTGGREKLFF. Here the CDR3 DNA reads TGCGCCAGCAGCAAGACAGGGGGCCGGGAAAAACTGTTTTTT.

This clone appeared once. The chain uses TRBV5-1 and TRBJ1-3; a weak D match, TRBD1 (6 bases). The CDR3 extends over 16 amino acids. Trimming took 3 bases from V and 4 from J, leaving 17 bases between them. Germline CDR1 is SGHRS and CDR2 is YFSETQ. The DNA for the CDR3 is TGCGCCAGCAGCTGGGGACAATTACCAGCAGGAAACACCATATATTTT. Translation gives CASSWGQLPAGNTIYF.

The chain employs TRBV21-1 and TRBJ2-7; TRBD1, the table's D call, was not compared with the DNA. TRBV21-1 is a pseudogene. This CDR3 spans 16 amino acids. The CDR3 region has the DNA TGTGCCAGCAGCGGGCTCCAGACAGGGGGTTCTTACGAGCAGTACTTC. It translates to CASSGLQTGGSYEQYF.

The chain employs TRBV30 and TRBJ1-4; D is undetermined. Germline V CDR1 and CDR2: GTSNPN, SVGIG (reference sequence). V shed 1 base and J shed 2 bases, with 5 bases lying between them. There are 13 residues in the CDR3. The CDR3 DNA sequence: TGTGCCTGGAGTGCAGGTACTAATGAAAAACTGTTTTTT. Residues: CAWSAGTNEKLFF. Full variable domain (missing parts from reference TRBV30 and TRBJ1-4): SQTIHQWPATLVQPVGSPLSLECTVEGTSNPNLYWYRQAAGRGLQLLFYSVGIGQISSEVPQNLSASRPQDRQFILSSKKLLLSDSGFYLCAWSAGTNEKLFFGSGTQLSVL.

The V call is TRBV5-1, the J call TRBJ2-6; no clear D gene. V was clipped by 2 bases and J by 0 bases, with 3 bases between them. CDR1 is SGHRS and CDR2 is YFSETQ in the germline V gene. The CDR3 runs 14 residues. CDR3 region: CASSFSSGANVLTF. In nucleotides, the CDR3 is TGCGCCAGCAGCTTTAGCTCTGGGGCCAACGTCCTGACTTTC.

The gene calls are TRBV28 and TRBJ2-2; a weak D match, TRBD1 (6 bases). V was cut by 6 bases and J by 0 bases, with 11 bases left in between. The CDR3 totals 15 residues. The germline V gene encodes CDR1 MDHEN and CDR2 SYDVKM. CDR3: CASRLGGSNTGELFF. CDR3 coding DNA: TGTGCCAGCAGACTAGGGGGATCGAACACCGGGGAGCTGTTTTTT.

CDR3 DNA: TGCAGCGTTGCCTTGTCTGGGACAGTTAATGAAAAACTGTTTTTT. This sequence encodes CSVALSGTVNEKLFF. The chain combines TRBV29-1 with TRBJ1-4, with 7 bases identical to TRBD1. V lost 4 bases and J lost 4; bases outside the gene matches: 9. This CDR3 spans 15 amino acids. Looked up from germline, CDR1 is SQVTM and CDR2 is ANQGSEA.

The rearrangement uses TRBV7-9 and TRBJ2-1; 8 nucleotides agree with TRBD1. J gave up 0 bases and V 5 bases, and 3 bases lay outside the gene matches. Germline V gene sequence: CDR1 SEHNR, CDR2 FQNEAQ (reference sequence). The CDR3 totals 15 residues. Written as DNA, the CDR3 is TGTGCCAGCAGCAAAGGACAGGGCTCCTACAATGAGCAGTTCTTC. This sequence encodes CASSKGQGSYNEQFF.

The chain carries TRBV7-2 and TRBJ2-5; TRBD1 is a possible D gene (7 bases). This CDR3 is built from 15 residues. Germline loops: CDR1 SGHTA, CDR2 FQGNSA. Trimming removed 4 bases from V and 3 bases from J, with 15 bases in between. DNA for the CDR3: TGTGCCAGCAGCTGGGGTGGAGGGGGCGAAGAGACCCAGTACTTC. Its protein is CASSWGGGGEETQYF.

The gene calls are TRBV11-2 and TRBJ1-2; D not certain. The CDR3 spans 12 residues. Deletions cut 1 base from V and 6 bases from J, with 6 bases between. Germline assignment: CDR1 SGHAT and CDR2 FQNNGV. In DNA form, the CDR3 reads TGTGCCAGCAGCTTAGGTGGGCATGGCTACACCTTC. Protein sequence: CASSLGGHGYTF.

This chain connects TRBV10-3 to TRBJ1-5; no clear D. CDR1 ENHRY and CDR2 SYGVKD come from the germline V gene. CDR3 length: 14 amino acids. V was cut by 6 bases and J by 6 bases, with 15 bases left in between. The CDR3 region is CAIRNRKMFQPQHF. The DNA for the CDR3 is TGTGCCATCAGAAATAGAAAGATGTTTCAGCCCCAGCATTTT.

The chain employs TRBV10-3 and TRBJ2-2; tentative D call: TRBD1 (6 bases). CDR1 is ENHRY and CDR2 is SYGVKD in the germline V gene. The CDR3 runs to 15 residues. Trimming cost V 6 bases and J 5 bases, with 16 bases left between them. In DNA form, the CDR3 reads TGTGCCATCAGGGGTACAGGGAAGGTGACCGGGGAGCTGTTTTTT. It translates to CAIRGTGKVTGELFF.

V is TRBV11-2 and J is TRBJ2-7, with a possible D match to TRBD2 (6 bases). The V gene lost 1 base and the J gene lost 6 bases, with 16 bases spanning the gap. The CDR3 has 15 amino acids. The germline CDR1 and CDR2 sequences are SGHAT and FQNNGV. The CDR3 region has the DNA TGTGCCAGCAGCTTAGTATCCGGGAGCGGCCTCGAGCAGTACTTC. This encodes CASSLVSGSGLEQYF.

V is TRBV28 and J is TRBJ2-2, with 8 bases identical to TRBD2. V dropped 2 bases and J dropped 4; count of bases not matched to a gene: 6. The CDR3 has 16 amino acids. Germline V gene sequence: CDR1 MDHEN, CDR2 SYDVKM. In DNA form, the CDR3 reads TGTGCCAGCAGTTTAGCGGGAGGCCGGGGCACCGGGGAGCTGTTTTTT. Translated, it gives CASSLAGGRGTGELFF. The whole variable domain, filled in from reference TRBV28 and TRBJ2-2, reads DVKVTQSSRYLVKRTGEKVFLECVQDMDHENMFWYRQDPGLGLRLIYFSYDVKMKEKGDIPEGYSVSREKKERFSLILESASTNQTSMYLCASSLAGGRGTGELFFGEGSRLTVL.